Included here is one T cell receptor (beta chain) sequence, with context. Sequencing used immunoSEQ multiplex PCR; TCRdb keeps in-frame clones, though not all of them. The data contain 450,000 to 550,000 clones, approximately 85% of them singletons. These data originate in a study of shared clonotypes between healthy human individuals. Sequencing was performed on PBMCs. The sequence came from a woman in her thirties or forties in good health. Some clones in this sample may be carry-over from other donors' samples.

The CDR3, as DNA: TGCGCCAGCTCCACAGATACGCAGTATTTT. It encodes CASSTDTQYF. The chain joins TRBV10-2 to TRBJ2-3; D unresolved. The germline V and J ends were trimmed by 8 bases and 2 bases, with 2 bases remaining between them. CDR3 length: 10 residues. CDR1 is WSHSY and CDR2 is SAAADI in the germline V gene.